Shown below are 28 T cell receptor beta chains from a single sample sequenced in a study of cytomegalovirus exposure and HLA in healthy donors. Amplification used 60 Vbeta primers and 13 Jbeta primers. Profiling relied on immunoSEQ multiplex PCR, and the TCRdb table lists in-frame clones only, not all of them. The sample has 200,000 to 250,000 clones, about 72% seen once. The sample taken for sequencing was PBMCs. These receptors were collected from a male donor in good health and CMV-seronegative.

This chain uses TRBV9 with TRBJ2-3, with a possible D match to TRBD2 (6 bases). The CDR3 consists of 20 residues. V was pared by 0 bases and J by 6 bases, with 29 bases between. Germline CDR1 and CDR2: SGDLS and YYNGEE. CDR3 residues: CASSVGIGDSSSGRRDTQYF. CDR3 DNA sequence: TGTGCCAGCAGCGTAGGAATCGGGGACTCCAGCTCTGGGCGCCGGGATACGCAGTATTTT.

V gene TRBV9 combines with J gene TRBJ1-3; D remains ambiguous. CDR1 is SGDLS, CDR2 YYNGEE, per germline. This CDR3 comprises 16 residues. With 0 bases removed from V and 2 bases from J, the gap between germline ends came to 12 bases. The CDR3 sequence is CASSVAGRVAGNTIYF. DNA of the CDR3: TGTGCCAGCAGCGTAGCTGGGCGGGTGGCTGGAAACACCATATATTTT.

The rearrangement joins TRBV5-1 to TRBJ1-2; 7 bases fit TRBD1. With 3 bases clipped from V and 6 bases from J, the junction kept 8 bases outside the gene matches. This CDR3 has 14 amino acids. CDR1 is SGHRS and CDR2 is YFSETQ in the germline V gene. The CDR3 region is CASSYWTGDDGYTF. CDR3 DNA: TGCGCCAGCAGCTACTGGACAGGAGACGATGGCTACACCTTC.

The chain has TRBV30 and TRBJ2-7; TRBD2 matches at 7 bases. This CDR3 is built from 13 residues. Trimming cost V 3 bases and J 3 bases; bases outside gene matches: 5. Germline V CDR1 and CDR2: GTSNPN, SVGIG (reference sequence). The CDR3 nucleotides read TGTGCCTGGAGGGGGTGGGGGGGCTACGAGCAGTACTTC. This sequence encodes CAWRGWGGYEQYF.

The V gene is TRBV7-3, the J gene TRBJ2-3; a possible D gene is TRBD2 (5 bases). V lost 5 bases and J 0 bases, leaving 9 bases between the germline ends. The CDR3 is 14 residues long. Looked up from germline, CDR1 is SGHTA and CDR2 is FQGTGA. Here the CDR3 reads CASSQLASTDTQYF. As DNA, the CDR3 is TGTGCCAGCAGCCAGCTAGCAAGCACAGATACGCAGTATTTT.

The V gene is TRBV6-5, the J gene TRBJ1-2, with D maybe TRBD1 (5 bases). CDR1 is MNHEY, CDR2 SVGAGI, per germline. The germline V and J ends were trimmed by 5 bases and 8 bases, with 15 bases remaining between them. The CDR3 loop spans 13 amino acids. Here the CDR3 reads CASSEPQGVGYTF. The CDR3, as DNA: TGTGCCAGCAGTGAACCCCAGGGTGTGGGCTACACCTTC.

The CDR3 region has the DNA TGTGCCAGCAGCCTAGGGACAGGGAAAATCTACGAGCAGTACTTC. Translation: CASSLGTGKIYEQYF. The V call is TRBV11-3, the J call TRBJ2-7; TRBD1 matches 9 bases. Germline V gives CDR1 SGHNT, CDR2 YENEEA. The CDR3 is made up of 15 amino acids. Trimming removed 5 bases from V and 3 bases from J; junction bases left unmatched: 8.

J is TRBJ1-5 and V is TRBV18; D gene ambiguous. The CDR3 spans 16 residues. CDR1 is KGHSH and CDR2 is LQKENI in the germline V gene. Trimming removed 3 bases at V and 1 base at J, with 13 bases between. The chain's CDR3 is CASSPNVGRSNQPQHF. The CDR3 region has the DNA TGTGCCAGCTCACCGAATGTCGGCAGGAGCAATCAGCCCCAGCATTTT.

DNA for the CDR3: TGTGCCAGCAGCCAAGACCGGGTAAACCAAGAGACCCAGTACTTC. Translated, it gives CASSQDRVNQETQYF. This chain joins TRBV14 and TRBJ2-5; D not certain. This CDR3 comprises 15 residues. Germline V gives CDR1 SGHDN, CDR2 FVKESK. V gave up 0 bases and J gave up 0 bases, with 8 bases separating them.

The CDR3 spells CASSPRDTPGDEQFF. Written as DNA, the CDR3 is TGTGCCAGCAGCCCCCGGGACACCCCTGGGGATGAGCAGTTCTTC. The chain carries TRBV11-2 and TRBJ2-1; D perhaps matches TRBD1 (6 bases). The CDR3 has 15 amino acids. The V gene lost 5 bases and the J gene lost 8 bases, with 19 bases spanning the gap. Per germline, CDR1 SGHAT and CDR2 FQNNGV.

This chain joins TRBV27 and TRBJ1-2, with D uncertain. The germline gives CDR1 MNHEY, CDR2 SMNVEV (reference sequence). V was clipped by 4 bases and J by 6 bases, with 18 bases between them. CDR3 length equals 15 residues. CDR3 in DNA: TGTGCCAGCAGTTACAAGTCGGGGTCGCCTGATGGCTACACCTTC. Translation: CASSYKSGSPDGYTF.

This clone was found once. The J gene is TRBJ2-5, the V gene TRBV5-4, with 9 positions matching TRBD2. This CDR3 comprises 15 residues. J gave up 5 bases and V 4 bases, and 9 bases lay outside the gene matches. Germline V gene lookup returns CDR1 SGHNT and CDR2 YYREEE (reference sequence). As DNA, the CDR3 is TGTGCCAGCAGCCCGTCAGGGACTAGCTATGAGACCCAGTACTTC. Protein: CASSPSGTSYETQYF.

Comments on this clone: At one end the junction does not follow the germline gene, possibly because of a read error. The chain recombines TRBV6-1 with TRBJ2-7, with D possibly TRBD1 on 6 matching bases. In germline, CDR1 is MNHNS, CDR2 SASEGT. The CDR3 is made up of 14 amino acids. The CDR3 nucleotides are TGTACCAGCAGTGAATCCAGGGGACCGGGGGAGCAGTACTTC. Protein product: CTSSESRGPGEQYF.

The chain couples TRBV10-2 to TRBJ2-7; 9 bases agree with TRBD2. There are 15 residues in the CDR3. The V and J ends lost 3 bases and 0 bases, in that order; junction bases with no gene match: 3. CDR1 and CDR2 (germline): WSHSY, SAAADI. CDR3 DNA: TGCGCCAGCAGTGACGTAGCGGGGGCCTCCTACGAGCAGTACTTC. Amino acids: CASSDVAGASYEQYF.

The chain combines TRBV6-6 with TRBJ2-7; tentatively, D is TRBD1 (6 bases). V gave up 2 bases and J gave up 9 bases, with 20 bases separating them. Per the germline V gene, CDR1 is MNHNY and CDR2 is SVGAGI (reference sequence). The CDR3 is 15 amino acids. CDR3 sequence reads: CASSYKTQGEKGQYF. The DNA for the CDR3 is TGTGCCAGCAGTTACAAGACACAGGGCGAGAAAGGGCAGTACTTC.

The chain links TRBV10-2 to TRBJ2-7; TRBD1 matches at 10 bases. The CDR3 has 14 residues. Germline CDR1 reads WSHSY; CDR2 reads SAAADI. V was clipped by 5 bases and J by 9 bases; unmatched bases: 10. CDR3 protein: CASSRPQTGGLQYF. The CDR3 bases are TGCGCCAGCAGTCGACCTCAGACAGGGGGCCTGCAGTACTTC.

The J gene is TRBJ2-4, the V gene TRBV7-9; D unclear. The CDR3 is 16 residues long. Trimming removed 5 bases at V and 1 base at J, with 15 bases between. Germline V gene data show CDR1 as SEHNR and CDR2 as FQNEAQ (reference sequence). This chain's CDR3 is CASSPGSATAKNIQYF. The CDR3 DNA sequence: TGTGCCAGCAGCCCGGGTTCAGCGACGGCCAAAAACATTCAGTACTTC.

The J gene is TRBJ2-5, the V gene TRBV7-2, with a tentative D call TRBD2 (6 bases). Germline-derived CDR1 and CDR2 are SGHTA and FQGNSA. Trimming removed 3 bases from V and 5 bases from J, with 16 bases in between. The CDR3 extends over 15 amino acids. The DNA of the CDR3 is TGTGCCAGCAGCTTGGCGGGACTTTATGGGGAGACCCAGTACTTC. Translated: CASSLAGLYGETQYF.

The V and J genes are TRBV5-1 and TRBJ1-4; 7 positions agree with TRBD1. After removal of 6 bases from V and 6 bases from J, the junction contained 14 bases not matched to a gene. The CDR3 runs to 16 residues. Germline V gives CDR1 SGHRS, CDR2 YFSETQ. The CDR3 here is CASTSWGTASDEKLFF. DNA of the CDR3: TGCGCCAGCACCTCTTGGGGGACAGCATCAGATGAAAAACTGTTTTTT. Using reference TRBV5-1 and TRBJ1-4 for the parts outside the CDR3, the full variable domain is KAGVTQTPRYLIKTRGQQVTLSCSPISGHRSVSWYQQTPGQGLQFLFEYFSETQRNKGNFPGRFSGRQFSNSRSEMNVSTLELGDSALYLCASTSWGTASDEKLFFGSGTQLSVL.

J is TRBJ2-3 and V is TRBV18, with D maybe TRBD1 (6 bases). V shed 3 bases and J shed 3 bases, with 16 bases lying between them. There are 16 residues in the CDR3. Germline CDR1 KGHSH, CDR2 LQKENI. CDR3 protein: CASSPPGHSGTDTQYF. The CDR3 bases are TGTGCCAGCTCACCCCCGGGACACTCAGGAACAGATACGCAGTATTTT.

V is TRBV2 and J is TRBJ2-7, with D possibly TRBD2 on 5 matching bases. The V gene lost 3 bases and the J gene lost 2 bases, with 11 bases spanning the gap. The V gene's germline CDR1 is SNHLY and CDR2 FYNNEI. The CDR3 spans 14 residues. CDR3: CASSEDRRAYEQYF. The DNA for the CDR3 is TGTGCCAGCAGTGAGGATCGGCGGGCCTACGAGCAGTACTTC.

The chain combines TRBV5-5 with TRBJ2-5; TRBD1 might be the D (6 bases). The CDR3 loop spans 13 amino acids. With 2 bases removed from V and 4 bases from J, the gap between germline ends came to 9 bases. CDR1 SGHKS and CDR2 YYEKEE come from the germline V gene (reference sequence). CDR3 sequence reads: CASSFGGLETQYF. The CDR3, as DNA: TGTGCCAGCAGCTTTGGGGGCCTAGAGACCCAGTACTTC.

This clone came up a few times. V usage is TRBV6-5 and J usage is TRBJ1-4; 7 nucleotides match TRBD1. After removal of 5 bases from V and 0 bases from J, the junction contained 3 bases not matched to a gene. This CDR3 is 15 amino acids long. Per germline, CDR1 MNHEY and CDR2 SVGAGI. CDR3 DNA sequence: TGTGCCAGCAGTCGACAGGGTGCAACTAATGAAAAACTGTTTTTT. Its translation is CASSRQGATNEKLFF.

The chain recombines TRBV4-2 with TRBJ2-1; 12 bases match TRBD2. With V trimmed by 7 bases and J by 8 bases, 9 bases remained unmatched. The CDR3 covers 15 residues. Germline V gene sequence: CDR1 LGHNA, CDR2 YNFKEQ. The CDR3 DNA follows: TGTGCCAGCAAAATTCGCACTAGCGGGAGGTATGAGCAGTTCTTC. This sequence encodes CASKIRTSGRYEQFF.

The chain combines TRBV21-1 with TRBJ2-1; the tabulated D call, TRBD2, remains unverified against the DNA. TRBV21-1 is listed as a pseudogene. The CDR3 is 17 amino acids. CDR3 nucleotide sequence: TGTGCCAGCAGCAACCTAAGCGGGGCCCAGACTTGGGATGAGCAGTTCTTC. Translation gives CASSNLSGAQTWDEQFF.

This clone was detected only once. The V and J genes are TRBV11-2 and TRBJ1-5; tentatively, D is TRBD1 (6 bases). Trimming left V 1 base short and J 2 bases short, with 18 bases between. The CDR3 is 18 amino acids. Germline values: CDR1 SGHAT, CDR2 FQNNGV. CDR3 DNA: TGTGCCAGCAGCTTAGTTGGCTCGGCAGGGGAGCGCAATCAGCCCCAGCATTTT. Protein sequence: CASSLVGSAGERNQPQHF.

The chain couples TRBV19 to TRBJ2-1, with D possibly matching TRBD1 (5 bases). The length of the CDR3 is 13 residues. V gave up 3 bases and J gave up 10 bases, with 13 bases separating them. Looked up from germline, CDR1 is LNHDA and CDR2 is SQIVND (reference sequence). CDR3 amino acids: CASSITPPGEQFF. In DNA form, the CDR3 reads TGTGCCAGTAGTATTACCCCGCCAGGGGAGCAGTTCTTC. Variable domain in full (rest from reference TRBV19 and TRBJ2-1): DGGITQSPKYLFRKEGQNVTLSCEQNLNHDAMYWYRQDPGQGLRLIYYSQIVNDFQKGDIAEGYSVSREKKESFPLTVTSAQKNPTAFYLCASSITPPGEQFFGPGTRLTVL.

The chain links TRBV2 to TRBJ2-3, with TRBD1 identical over 8 bases. The CDR3 totals 15 residues. Per the germline V gene, CDR1 is SNHLY and CDR2 is FYNNEI. Trimming cost V 8 bases and J 8 bases; bases outside gene matches: 15. CDR3 sequence (DNA): TGTGCCAGCCTGCAGGGGACAGGTGTCTTGACTACGCAGTATTTT. Translated: CASLQGTGVLTTQYF.